This entry features one TCR beta chain sequence. Sequencing was performed with immunoSEQ multiplex PCR; in TCRdb, only in-frame clones are kept and a portion is missing. This repertoire shows around 45,000 clones, about 80% found once; its top ten account for approximately 16%. The data originate from a study of PD-L1 blockade in urothelial cancer. Overall study context: Males with bladder-origin urothelial cancer constituted about 90% of the 29 patients.

As for time point: peripheral blood 6 weeks after treatment start. Patients presented with locally advanced or metastatic urothelial carcinoma. The clonotype comes from a man between 60 and 75 years old with urothelial cancer. Sequencing used PBMCs, obtained around atezolizumab (anti-PD-L1) treatment.

CDR3 amino acids: CARAEGTGVPDTQYF. DNA of the CDR3: TGTGCCAGGGCTGAAGGGACAGGGGTTCCAGATACGCAGTATTTT. The rearrangement uses TRBV2 and TRBJ2-3, with 10 bases lining up with TRBD1. The germline CDR1 and CDR2 sequences are SNHLY and FYNNEI. This CDR3 is built from 15 residues. Germline trimming cut 9 bases from V and 4 bases from J; bases unmatched to any gene: 10.